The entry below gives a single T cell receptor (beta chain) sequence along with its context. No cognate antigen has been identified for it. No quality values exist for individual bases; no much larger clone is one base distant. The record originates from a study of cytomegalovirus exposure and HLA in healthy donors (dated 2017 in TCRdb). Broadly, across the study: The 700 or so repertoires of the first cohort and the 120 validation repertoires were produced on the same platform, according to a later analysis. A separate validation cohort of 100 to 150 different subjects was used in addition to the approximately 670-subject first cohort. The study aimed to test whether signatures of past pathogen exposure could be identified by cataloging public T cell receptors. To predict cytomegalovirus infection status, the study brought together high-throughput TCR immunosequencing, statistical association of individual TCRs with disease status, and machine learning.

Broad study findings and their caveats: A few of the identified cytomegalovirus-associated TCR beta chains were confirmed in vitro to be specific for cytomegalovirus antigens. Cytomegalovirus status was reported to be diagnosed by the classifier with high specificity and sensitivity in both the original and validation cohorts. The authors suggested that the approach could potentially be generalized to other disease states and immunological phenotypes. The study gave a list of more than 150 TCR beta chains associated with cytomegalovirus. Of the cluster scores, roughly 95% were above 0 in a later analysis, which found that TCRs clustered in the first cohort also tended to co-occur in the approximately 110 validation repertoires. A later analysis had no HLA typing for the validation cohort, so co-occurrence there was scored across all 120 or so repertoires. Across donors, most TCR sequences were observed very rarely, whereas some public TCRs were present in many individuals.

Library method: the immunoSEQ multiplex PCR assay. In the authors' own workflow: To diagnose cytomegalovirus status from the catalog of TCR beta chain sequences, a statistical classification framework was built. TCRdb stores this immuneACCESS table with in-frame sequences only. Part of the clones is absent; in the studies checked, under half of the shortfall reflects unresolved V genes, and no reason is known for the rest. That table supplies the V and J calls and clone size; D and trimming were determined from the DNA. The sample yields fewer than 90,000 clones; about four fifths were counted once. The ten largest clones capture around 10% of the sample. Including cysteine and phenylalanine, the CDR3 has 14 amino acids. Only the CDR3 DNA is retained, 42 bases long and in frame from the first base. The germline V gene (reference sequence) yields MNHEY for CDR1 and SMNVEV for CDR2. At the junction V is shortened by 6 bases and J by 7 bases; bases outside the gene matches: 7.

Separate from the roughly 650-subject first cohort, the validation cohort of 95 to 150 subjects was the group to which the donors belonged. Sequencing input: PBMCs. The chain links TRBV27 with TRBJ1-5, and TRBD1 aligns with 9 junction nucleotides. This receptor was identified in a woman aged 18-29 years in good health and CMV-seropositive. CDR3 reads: CASSVWTGDQPQHF. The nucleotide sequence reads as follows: TGTGCCAGCAGCGTTTGGACAGGGGACCAGCCCCAGCATTTT.